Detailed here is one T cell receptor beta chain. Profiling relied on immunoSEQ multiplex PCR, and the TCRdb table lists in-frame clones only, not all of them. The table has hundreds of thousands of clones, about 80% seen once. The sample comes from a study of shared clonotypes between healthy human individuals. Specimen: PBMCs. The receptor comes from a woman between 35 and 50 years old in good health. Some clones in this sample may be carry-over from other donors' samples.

The CDR3 nucleotides read TGTGCCAGCAGTTTAACGTCCTCGCGAACTAGCGATACAAATGAGCAGTTCTTC. It codes for CASSLTSSRTSDTNEQFF. The genes are TRBV28 and TRBJ2-1; TRBD2 agrees at 7 bases. Germline loops: CDR1 MDHEN, CDR2 SYDVKM. Germline trimming cut 2 bases from V and 7 bases from J; bases unmatched to any gene: 17. CDR3 length: 18 amino acids.